These 29 T cell receptor beta chains were all obtained from the same sample, sequenced in a study of neurological immune-mediated disorders. TCRdb analysed the 5' RACE reads with MiXCR anew, one entry per CDR3 protein. The table lists 75,000 to 85,000 distinct CDR3 sequences, approximately 17% of them singletons. Specimen: PBMCs. The origin of the receptors is a woman in her thirties or forties in good health.

This clonotype was recorded many times. CDR3 amino acids: CASSSREGAGELFF. Here the CDR3 DNA reads TGTGCCAGCAGCTCCCGGGAGGGGGCCGGGGAGCTGTTTTTT. The gene calls are TRBV3-1 and TRBJ2-2; 8 bases are a match to TRBD2. Germline CDR1 LGHDT, CDR2 YNNKEL (reference sequence). This CDR3 is built from 14 residues. J gave up 6 bases and V 5 bases, and 5 bases lay outside the gene matches.

This clonotype was detected ten times or more. The chain employs TRBV7-2 and TRBJ2-3; perhaps TRBD2 as D (5 bases). Germline V gene data show CDR1 as SGHTA and CDR2 as FQGNSA. This CDR3 is 14 amino acids long. V lost 1 base and J 4 bases, leaving 9 bases between the germline ends. CDR3 in DNA: TGTGCCAGCAGCTTAGGGAGGAGTTCAGATACGCAGTATTTT. Its translation is CASSLGRSSDTQYF.

This clonotype turned up a few times. A much larger clonotype is one base distant, so this may be a read error. The chain recombines TRBV29-1 with TRBJ2-1, with 7 positions matching TRBD2. This CDR3 comprises 11 residues. Per germline, CDR1 SQVTM and CDR2 ANQGSEA. The CDR3 bases are TGCACCGCGGGGGTATACAATGGGCAGTTCTTC. The encoded protein is CTAGVYNGQFF.

This clonotype showed up many times. The chain employs TRBV5-1 and TRBJ1-3; maybe TRBD1 (5 bases). The CDR3 is 15 amino acids. V was shortened by 2 bases and J by 0 bases, with 9 bases between the two germline ends. Germline loops: CDR1 SGHRS, CDR2 YFSETQ. In DNA, the CDR3 is TGCGCCAGCAGCTTTCAGGGAAACTCTGGAAACACCATATATTTT. Amino acid sequence: CASSFQGNSGNTIYF.

The chain is built from TRBV11-1 and TRBJ2-1; D unresolved. Trimming removed 3 bases at V and 6 bases at J, with 9 bases between. From germline, CDR1 is SGHAT and CDR2 FQDESV (reference sequence). This CDR3 contains 13 residues. The CDR3 is CASSFRQINEQFF. CDR3 nucleotide sequence: TGTGCCAGCAGCTTCCGCCAGATCAATGAGCAGTTCTTC.

This clonotype was seen repeatedly, ten times or more. The genes are TRBV6-2 or TRBV6-3 and TRBJ1-2; no firm D call. The ends were cut back, 7 bases at V and 4 bases at J, with 19 bases in the middle. The CDR3 sequence is 15 residues long. The germline V gene has CDR1 MNHEY and CDR2 SVGEGT. This CDR3 reads CASTKKEGEAYGYTF. The CDR3 DNA reads TGTGCCAGCACCAAAAAGGAAGGTGAGGCCTATGGCTACACCTTC.

This clonotype was counted at least ten times. This rearrangement joins TRBV27 to TRBJ1-1; no clear D. Germline CDR1 MNHEY, CDR2 SMNVEV (reference sequence). This CDR3 is built from 13 residues. Deletions cut 2 bases from V and 5 bases from J, with 9 bases between. Here the CDR3 reads CASSLQEETEAFF. The CDR3 DNA follows: TGTGCCAGCAGTTTACAGGAGGAAACTGAAGCTTTCTTT.

This clonotype was observed many times. This rearrangement joins TRBV10-3 to TRBJ2-5; TRBD2 agrees at 7 bases. Trimming removed 3 bases from V and 4 bases from J; junction bases left unmatched: 2. Germline loops: CDR1 ENHRY, CDR2 SYGVKD. The CDR3 extends over 13 amino acids. The CDR3 region has the DNA TGTGCCATCAGTGAAGCTAGCGGAGAGACCCAGTACTTC. This sequence encodes CAISEASGETQYF.

The table lists this clonotype with many counts. The chain combines TRBV20-1 with TRBJ2-3, with D possibly matching TRBD1 (6 bases). The germline V gene encodes CDR1 DFQATT and CDR2 SNEGSKA (reference sequence). With 2 bases removed from V and 0 bases from J, the gap between germline ends came to 12 bases. The CDR3 spans 15 residues. CDR3 residues: CSARLRGSSTDTQYF. DNA for the CDR3: TGCAGTGCTAGACTCAGGGGATCAAGCACAGATACGCAGTATTTT.

This clonotype has a count of ten or more. CDR3 bases: TGTGCCAGCAGCCTCACAGGGGGGGACACTGAAGCTTTCTTT. Amino acids: CASSLTGGDTEAFF. This sequence joins TRBV7-3 and TRBJ1-1; TRBD1 agrees at 8 bases. The CDR3 runs 14 residues. J was trimmed by 3 bases and V by 5 bases; bases with no gene match: 5. Looked up from germline, CDR1 is SGHTA and CDR2 is FQGTGA.

This clonotype was seen ten or more times. The genes are TRBV15 and TRBJ2-3; D may be TRBD1 (6 bases). Germline V CDR1 and CDR2: LNHNV, YYDKDF (reference sequence). V was shortened by 3 bases and J by 3 bases, with 16 bases between the two germline ends. This CDR3 is built from 16 residues. The CDR3, as DNA: TGTGCCACCAGCAGCGCCGAGTACAGGGATACAGATACGCAGTATTTT. Amino acid sequence: CATSSAEYRDTDTQYF.

This clonotype was observed many times. Here the CDR3 reads CSASGTGGETEAFF. The CDR3 nucleotides are TGCAGTGCTAGTGGGACAGGTGGGGAGACTGAAGCTTTCTTT. The chain links TRBV20-1 to TRBJ1-1; TRBD1 agrees at 8 bases. The CDR3 runs to 14 residues. Trimming took 3 bases from V and 5 from J; bases not matched to a gene: 8. Germline lookup yields CDR1 DFQATT and CDR2 SNEGSKA (reference sequence).

This clonotype was observed at least ten times. The chain carries TRBV5-1 and TRBJ1-2, with D possibly TRBD1 on 6 matching bases. The germline CDR1 and CDR2 sequences are SGHRS and YFSETQ. CDR3 length: 15 amino acids. Trimming shortened V by 4 bases and J by 6 bases, and 19 bases separated the two germline ends. The DNA of the CDR3 is TGCGCCAGCAGCGTAGGAGGACGGCAGGGGAATGGCTACACCTTC. Translated, it gives CASSVGGRQGNGYTF.

This clonotype showed up many times. The chain links TRBV10-3 to TRBJ1-2; D possibly corresponds to TRBD1 (5 bases). CDR1 and CDR2 from the germline V gene are ENHRY and SYGVKD. The CDR3 is 16 residues long. V lost 2 bases and J 4 bases, leaving 17 bases between the germline ends. CDR3 sequence: CAISEALGTSGYGYTF. CDR3 sequence (DNA): TGTGCCATCAGTGAGGCTCTCGGGACTTCTGGCTATGGCTACACCTTC.

In this sample, this clonotype turned up a few times. The chain combines TRBV11-2 with TRBJ2-1; the match to TRBD1 covers 7 bases. Per germline, CDR1 SGHAT and CDR2 FQNNGV. The V and J ends lost 2 bases and 9 bases, in that order; junction bases with no gene match: 16. There are 17 residues in the CDR3. CDR3 sequence reads: CASSLRGLAGQRTEQFF. The DNA of the CDR3 is TGTGCCAGCAGCTTAAGGGGGCTGGCGGGCCAACGGACTGAGCAGTTCTTC.

This clonotype was detected many times. J is TRBJ1-4 and V is TRBV4-1; perhaps TRBD1 as D (6 bases). The length of the CDR3 is 16 residues. The V gene's germline CDR1 is MGHRA and CDR2 YSYEKL. Trimming cost V 0 bases and J 5 bases, with 13 bases left between them. This CDR3 is CASSQESGRGNEKLFF. Here the CDR3 DNA reads TGCGCCAGCAGCCAAGAGTCAGGCAGGGGAAATGAAAAACTGTTTTTT.

This clonotype was seen repeatedly, ten times or more. The chain joins TRBV24-1 to TRBJ2-2; 8 bases line up with TRBD1. V shed 2 bases and J 6 bases; nucleotides not matched to a gene: 7. CDR3 length: 16 amino acids. The V gene's germline CDR1 is KGHDR and CDR2 SFDVKD. The CDR3 DNA reads TGTGCCACCAGTGATTCTGGACAGGGCCGCGCCGGGGAGCTGTTTTTT. It encodes CATSDSGQGRAGELFF.

This chain uses TRBV12-3 or TRBV12-4 with TRBJ2-1, with a tentative D call TRBD1 (6 bases). V was trimmed by 1 base and J by 5 bases, leaving 9 bases between them. The CDR3 extends over 14 amino acids. The CDR3 sequence: CASSLEDRNNEQFF. The CDR3 DNA sequence: TGTGCCAGCAGTTTAGAGGACAGAAACAATGAGCAGTTCTTC.

CDR3 DNA sequence: TGTGCCAGCAGCTTTGGACAGCTGCACACAGATACGCAGTATTTT. Translating it yields CASSFGQLHTDTQYF. The rearrangement joins TRBV7-8 to TRBJ2-3; maybe TRBD1 (6 bases). The CDR3 totals 15 residues. Germline V gives CDR1 SGHVS, CDR2 FQNEAQ. Trimming shortened V by 3 bases and J by 2 bases, and 12 bases separated the two germline ends.

The gene calls are TRBV25-1 and TRBJ2-5; 11 nucleotides line up with TRBD2. This CDR3 is 14 amino acids long. The germline CDR1 and CDR2 sequences are MGHDK and SYGVNS. V was pared by 8 bases and J by 1 base, with 3 bases of the junction left unmatched. DNA for the CDR3: TGTGCCAGCGGCCTAGCGGGGGGCCAAGAGACCCAGTACTTC. Amino acids: CASGLAGGQETQYF.

There are many counts of this clonotype. This chain links TRBV7-9 with TRBJ1-1, with TRBD1 matching 10 bases. Germline V gene lookup returns CDR1 SEHNR and CDR2 FQNEAQ (reference sequence). J lost 1 base, V lost 6 bases, and 26 bases had no gene match. The CDR3 loop spans 22 amino acids. The CDR3 nucleotides read TGTGCCAGCAGTCTAGCCTTCCGGGACAGGGGTGGAGGGTGGTCCCAGAACACTGAAGCTTTCTTT. As protein: CASSLAFRDRGGGWSQNTEAFF.

This clonotype has ten or more counts. V gene TRBV7-2 combines with J gene TRBJ2-7, with D possibly TRBD2 on 7 matching bases. CDR3 size: 16 residues. Trimming left V 5 bases short and J 2 bases short, with 19 bases between. CDR1 is SGHTA, CDR2 FQGNSA, per germline. CDR3 nucleotide sequence: TGTGCCAGCAGCCCCCGAGGGGGGGGGGAAACCTACGAGCAGTACGTC. It translates to CASSPRGGGETYEQYV.

This clonotype was picked up many times. The chain links TRBV20-1 to TRBJ1-1; D is undetermined. Germline assignment: CDR1 DFQATT and CDR2 SNEGSKA (reference sequence). The CDR3 has 13 residues. V lost 7 bases and J lost 0, with 12 bases in between. CDR3 coding DNA: TGCAGTGTCCTTAAGATTGTGAACACTGAAGCTTTCTTT. As protein: CSVLKIVNTEAFF.

This clonotype was counted many times. This sequence joins TRBV7-2 and TRBJ1-2; 7 bases line up with TRBD1. This CDR3 is 19 amino acids long. Germline V lookup: CDR1 SGHTA, CDR2 FQGNSA. V dropped 0 bases and J dropped 7; count of bases not matched to a gene: 20. The CDR3 sequence is CASSLAPGGLAVGSSGYTF. CDR3 sequence (DNA): TGTGCCAGCAGCTTAGCTCCAGGGGGTTTGGCAGTGGGATCGAGTGGCTACACCTTC. The full variable domain, completed using reference TRBV7-2 and TRBJ1-2, is GAGVSQSPSNKVTEKGKDVELRCDPISGHTALYWYRQSLGQGLEFLIYFQGNSAPDKSGLPSDRFSAERTGGSVSTLTIQRTQQEDSAVYLCASSLAPGGLAVGSSGYTFGSGTRLTVV.

This clonotype was counted ten times or more. The chain links TRBV7-2 to TRBJ2-1; TRBD2 matches at 9 bases. Losses at the gene ends were 1 base for V and 8 bases for J; bases not matched to a gene: 6. Germline V lookup: CDR1 SGHTA, CDR2 FQGNSA. This CDR3 is built from 15 residues. The chain's CDR3 is CASSLVRGGLDEQFF. CDR3 DNA: TGTGCCAGCAGCTTAGTGCGGGGGGGCCTCGATGAGCAGTTCTTC.

This chain joins TRBV30 and TRBJ2-3; the D gene is possibly TRBD2 (6 bases). V lost 2 bases, J lost 4 bases, and 10 bases lay in between. Germline lookup yields CDR1 GTSNPN and CDR2 SVGIG (reference sequence). CDR3 length: 13 residues. The CDR3 coding sequence is TGTGCCTGGAGTCTCGGGGGAGCAGATACGCAGTATTTT. Translating it yields CAWSLGGADTQYF.

This clonotype came up many times. The chain is built from TRBV10-3 and TRBJ2-3; D call uncertain. Germline V gene lookup returns CDR1 ENHRY and CDR2 SYGVKD. Trimming cost V 8 bases and J 10 bases, with 16 bases left between them. The CDR3 runs to 12 residues. CDR3 amino acids: CAIRGMDEAQYF. In nucleotides, the CDR3 is TGTGCCATCCGTGGAATGGATGAAGCGCAGTATTTT.

The chain joins TRBV27 to TRBJ1-1; D is undetermined. Germline CDR1 is MNHEY and CDR2 is SMNVEV (reference sequence). V lost 4 bases, J lost 0 bases, and 12 bases lay in between. CDR3 length: 15 amino acids. The CDR3: CASSSQGYMNTEAFF. The CDR3 DNA reads as TGTGCCAGCAGTTCCCAAGGGTACATGAACACTGAAGCTTTCTTT.

This clonotype was seen ten or more times. This chain joins TRBV20-1 and TRBJ1-1; TRBD1 matches at 10 bases. CDR3 length: 14 amino acids. In germline, CDR1 is DFQATT, CDR2 SNEGSKA (reference sequence). V was pared by 6 bases and J by 5 bases, with 9 bases of the junction left unmatched. CDR3 residues: CSAKDRGEWTEAFF. The CDR3 coding sequence is TGCAGTGCCAAGGACAGGGGGGAATGGACTGAAGCTTTCTTT.